Below, 2 T cell receptor beta chains from the same sample are listed, as sequenced in a study of cytomegalovirus exposure and HLA in healthy donors. The PCR made use of 60 Vbeta and 13 Jbeta primers. Clones were sequenced by immunoSEQ multiplex PCR, and TCRdb holds only the in-frame ones, with some missing. The data show roughly 130,000 clones, with approximately 74% seen just once and 5.5% to 7% held by the top ten. The sample taken for sequencing was PBMCs. Receptor source: a man aged 35-49 years in good health and CMV-seropositive.

CDR3 bases: TGTGCCTGGAGTGTACCAGGAAGTAAACCCTACGAGCAGTACTTC. This encodes CAWSVPGSKPYEQYF. V is TRBV30 and J is TRBJ2-7; D is unresolved. Germline V gene sequence: CDR1 GTSNPN, CDR2 SVGIG (reference sequence). The CDR3 is 15 residues long. V lost 0 bases to trimming and J lost 2 bases, with 14 bases between them. The full variable domain, rest sourced from reference TRBV30 and TRBJ2-7, is SQTIHQWPATLVQPVGSPLSLECTVEGTSNPNLYWYRQAAGRGLQLLFYSVGIGQISSEVPQNLSASRPQDRQFILSSKKLLLSDSGFYLCAWSVPGSKPYEQYFGPGTRLTVT.

V is TRBV28 and J is TRBJ1-5, with D possibly being TRBD1 (6 bases). Per germline, CDR1 MDHEN and CDR2 SYDVKM. The CDR3 is made up of 14 amino acids. V was cut by 6 bases and J by 1 base, with 10 bases left in between. CDR3 in DNA: TGTGCCAGCAGGGACAGCTTCAGCAATCAGCCCCAGCATTTT. Amino acids: CASRDSFSNQPQHF.